This T cell receptor beta chain was identified during a study of shared clonotypes between healthy human individuals. Overall study findings and caveats: Across a handful of donors, naive CD4 shared 5% to 6%, naive CD8 approximately 3.5%, memory CD4 over 2%, memory CD8 roughly 0.37%. Owing to a small donor count, the genetic and exposure-history diversity represented was limited.

The naive CD8 population came from CD45RO-negative cells selected for CCR7, without terminally differentiated effector memory CD45RA+ cells. Remarks on this clone: Its target is unknown.

Replicate PCRs from sorted subsets contained around 190 ng DNA, which is some 30,000 T cell genomes. The table came from immunoSEQ multiplex PCR; TCRdb's copy has only in-frame clones and leaves some out. The top ten hold 0.085% to 0.11% of the sample, which has a few hundred thousand clones, over 95% seen once. The sample consisted of naive CD8+ T cells sorted from blood. This clonotype was sampled from a woman younger than 45 in good health.

CDR3 coding DNA: TGCGCCAGCAGCCAACGAGAGATGAACACTGAAGCTTTCTTT. Translated: CASSQREMNTEAFF. V usage is TRBV4-1 and J usage is TRBJ1-1; D is unclear. Per the germline V gene, CDR1 is MGHRA and CDR2 is YSYEKL. V was pared by 2 bases and J by 0 bases, with 7 bases between. The CDR3 is 14 residues long.